This T cell receptor (beta chain) comes out of a study of blood T cells in healthy people across ages. This clonotype has ten or more counts. For the second PCR, which ran for about 6 to 12 cycles, a sample-barcoded 5' primer and a J-beta primer mix were used. TCRdb processed the 5' RACE reads anew with MiXCR; each CDR3 protein has one entry. The repertoire holds about 810,000 distinct CDR3 sequences, around 34% seen once, with around 13% in the top ten. CDR3 length equals 14 residues. Trimming took 0 bases from V and 2 from J, leaving 8 bases between them. Per germline, CDR1 SGHRS and CDR2 YFSETQ. The sample consisted of blood. The chain links TRBV5-1 to TRBJ2-5; D is undetermined. The receptor's source is a man between 18 and 29 years old in good health. CDR3 nucleotide sequence: TGCGCCAGCAGCTTGGCGGCAGTGCAAGAGACCCAGTACTTC. It codes for CASSLAAVQETQYF.